The T cell receptor beta chain under discussion was sequenced for a study of blood T cell repertoires in COVID-19. Libraries were prepared by immunoSEQ multiplex PCR; TCRdb keeps only in-frame clonotypes and omits some of them. Of around 300,000 clones in the sample, around four fifths are singletons; the top ten hold approximately 3.8%. CDR3 length equals 13 residues. CDR1 is MNHEY and CDR2 is SMNVEV in the germline V gene (reference sequence). The V and J ends lost 2 bases and 3 bases respectively, with 7 bases between them. The TCR originated in a woman in her forties or fifties with active or convalescent COVID-19. V gene TRBV27 combines with J gene TRBJ2-5; D might be TRBD2 (5 bases). Sample: peripheral blood. CDR3 amino acids: CASSLRREETQYF. In DNA form, the CDR3 reads TGTGCCAGCAGTTTACGGCGGGAAGAGACCCAGTACTTC.